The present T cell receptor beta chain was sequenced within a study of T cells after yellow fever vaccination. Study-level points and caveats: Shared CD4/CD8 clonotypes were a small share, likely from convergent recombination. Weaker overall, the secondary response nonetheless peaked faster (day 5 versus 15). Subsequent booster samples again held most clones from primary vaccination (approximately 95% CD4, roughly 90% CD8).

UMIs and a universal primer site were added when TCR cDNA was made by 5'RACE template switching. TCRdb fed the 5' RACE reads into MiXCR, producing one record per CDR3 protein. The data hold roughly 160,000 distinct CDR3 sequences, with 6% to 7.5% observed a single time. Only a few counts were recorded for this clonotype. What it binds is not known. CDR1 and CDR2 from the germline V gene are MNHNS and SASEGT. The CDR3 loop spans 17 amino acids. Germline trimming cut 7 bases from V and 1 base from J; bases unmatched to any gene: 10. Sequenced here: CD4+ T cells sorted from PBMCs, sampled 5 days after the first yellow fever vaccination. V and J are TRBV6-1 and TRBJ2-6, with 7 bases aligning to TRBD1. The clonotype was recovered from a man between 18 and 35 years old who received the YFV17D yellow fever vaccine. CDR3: CASIPRQGRSGANVLTF. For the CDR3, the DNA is TGTGCCAGCATCCCTAGACAGGGTCGTTCTGGGGCCAACGTCCTGACTTTC.